This entry describes one T cell receptor (beta chain). The data stem from a study of blood T cell repertoires in COVID-19. Germline V gives CDR1 MDHEN, CDR2 SYDVKM. V was cut by 5 bases and J by 4 bases, with 17 bases left in between. This CDR3 is 15 amino acids long. The data were produced by immunoSEQ multiplex PCR, yet TCRdb's version contains in-frame clones alone and is incomplete. This sample yields around 250,000 clones, of which 80% to 90% are seen a single time; about 4.6% belongs to the top ten. The specimen was peripheral blood. This TCR was sampled from a woman aged 40 to 50 who had recovered from COVID-19. This sequence joins TRBV28 and TRBJ1-2, with D perhaps matching TRBD1 (6 bases). The chain's CDR3 is CASSPVGAPGYGYTF. CDR3 nucleotides: TGTGCCAGCAGTCCGGTGGGGGCCCCAGGCTATGGCTACACCTTC.